This TCR beta chain was documented in a study of blood T cells in healthy people across ages. Study-level information: Per every two T cells, about one barcoded beta molecule was captured by template switching. Broader study findings: Older age went with lower TCR beta diversity per million T cells, in a roughly linear way. What prevented conclusive comparison of naive and antigen-experienced cells was that PBMCs were unsorted.

This clonotype was counted only a few times. Its antigen is not known. The amount of total RNA extracted per sample was at least 5.5 micrograms. A second PCR of 7 to 11 cycles used a sample-barcoded 5' primer and a J-beta primer mix. One entry per CDR3 protein, called by TCRdb with MiXCR from the 5' RACE reads. The sample shows fewer than 750,000 distinct CDR3 sequences, under 65% of them seen only once. Germline lookup yields CDR1 LNHNV and CDR2 YYDKDF (reference sequence). Trimming removed 2 bases from V and 3 bases from J; junction bases left unmatched: 7. CDR3 length equals 17 residues. The receptor's source is a woman older than 75 in good health. Sequencing was done on a sample of blood. The genes are TRBV15 and TRBJ2-7; 13 bases match TRBD2. CDR3 region: CATSRQGLAGPNYEQYF. CDR3 in DNA: TGTGCCACCAGCAGACAGGGACTAGCGGGACCCAACTACGAGCAGTACTTC.